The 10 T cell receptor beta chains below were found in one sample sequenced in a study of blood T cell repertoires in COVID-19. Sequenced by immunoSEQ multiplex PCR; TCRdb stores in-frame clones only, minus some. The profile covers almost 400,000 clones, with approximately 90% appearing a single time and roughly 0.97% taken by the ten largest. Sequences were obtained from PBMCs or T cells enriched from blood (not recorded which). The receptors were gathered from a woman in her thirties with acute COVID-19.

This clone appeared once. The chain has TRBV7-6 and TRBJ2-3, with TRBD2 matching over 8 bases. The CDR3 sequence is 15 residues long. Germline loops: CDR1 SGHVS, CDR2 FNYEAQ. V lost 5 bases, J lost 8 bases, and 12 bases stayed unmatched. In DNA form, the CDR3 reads TGTGCCAGCAGCCTGGGACTAGGGGCCGGAGGTACGCAGTATTTT. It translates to CASSLGLGAGGTQYF.

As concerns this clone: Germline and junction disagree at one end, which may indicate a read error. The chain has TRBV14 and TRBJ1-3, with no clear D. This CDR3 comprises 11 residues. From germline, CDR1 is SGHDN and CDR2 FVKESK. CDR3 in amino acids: CASSGGDTIYF. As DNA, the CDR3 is TGTGCCAGCAGCGGTGGAGACACCATATATTTT.

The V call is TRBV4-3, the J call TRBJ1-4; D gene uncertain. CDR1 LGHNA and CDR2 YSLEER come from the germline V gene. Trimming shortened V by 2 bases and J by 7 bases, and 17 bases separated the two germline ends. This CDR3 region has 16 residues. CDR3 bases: TGCGCCAGCAGCCAACGGCCTAGACCTTTTCTTGAAAAACTGTTTTTT. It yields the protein CASSQRPRPFLEKLFF.

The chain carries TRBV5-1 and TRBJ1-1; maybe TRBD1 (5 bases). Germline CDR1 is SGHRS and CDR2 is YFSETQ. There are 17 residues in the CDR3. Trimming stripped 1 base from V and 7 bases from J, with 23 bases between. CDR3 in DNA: TGCGCCAGCAGCTTGATGGGGCCTTCCCGGGGGAACGGTGAAGCTTTCTTT. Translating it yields CASSLMGPSRGNGEAFF.

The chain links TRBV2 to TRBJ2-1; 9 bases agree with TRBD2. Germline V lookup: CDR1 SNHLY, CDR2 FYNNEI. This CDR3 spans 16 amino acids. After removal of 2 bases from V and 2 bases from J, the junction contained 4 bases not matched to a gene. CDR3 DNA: TGTGCCAGCAGTGAACTTTCTAGCGGGACCTACAATGAGCAGTTCTTC. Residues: CASSELSSGTYNEQFF.

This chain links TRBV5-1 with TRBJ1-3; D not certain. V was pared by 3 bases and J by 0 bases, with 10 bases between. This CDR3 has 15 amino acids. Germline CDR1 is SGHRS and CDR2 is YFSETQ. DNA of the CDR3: TGCGCCAGCAGCTCGGCGGGCAACTCTGGAAACACCATATATTTT. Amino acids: CASSSAGNSGNTIYF.

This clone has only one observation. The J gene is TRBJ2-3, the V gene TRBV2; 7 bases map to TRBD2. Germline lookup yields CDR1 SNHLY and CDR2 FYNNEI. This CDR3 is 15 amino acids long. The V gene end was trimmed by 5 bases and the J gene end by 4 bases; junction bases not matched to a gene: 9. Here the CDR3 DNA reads TGTGCCAGCAGTTGGGCGGGGGTACCATCAGATACGCAGTATTTT. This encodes CASSWAGVPSDTQYF. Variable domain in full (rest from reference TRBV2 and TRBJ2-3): EPEVTQTPSHQVTQMGQEVILRCVPISNHLYFYWYRQILGQKVEFLVSFYNNEISEKSEIFDDQFSVERPDGSNFTLKIRSTKLEDSAMYFCASSWAGVPSDTQYFGPGTRLTVL.

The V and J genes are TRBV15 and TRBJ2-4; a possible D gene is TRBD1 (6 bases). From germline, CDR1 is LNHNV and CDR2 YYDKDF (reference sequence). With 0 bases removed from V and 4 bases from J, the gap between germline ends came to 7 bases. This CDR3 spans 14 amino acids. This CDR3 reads CATSREDSKNIQYF. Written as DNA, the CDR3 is TGTGCCACCAGCAGAGAGGACAGTAAAAACATTCAGTACTTC.

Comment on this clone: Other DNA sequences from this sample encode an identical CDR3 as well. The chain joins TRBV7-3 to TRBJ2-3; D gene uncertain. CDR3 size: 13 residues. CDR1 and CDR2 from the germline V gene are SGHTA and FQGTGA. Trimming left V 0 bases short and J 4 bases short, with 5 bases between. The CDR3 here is CASSLTGADTQYF. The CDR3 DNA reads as TGTGCCAGCAGCTTAACGGGCGCAGATACGCAGTATTTT.

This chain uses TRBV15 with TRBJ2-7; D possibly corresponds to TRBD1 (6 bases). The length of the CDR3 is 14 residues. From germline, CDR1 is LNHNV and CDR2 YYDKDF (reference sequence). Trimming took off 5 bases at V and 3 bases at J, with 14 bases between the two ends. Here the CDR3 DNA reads TGTGCCACCAGCGCAGAGGGGGAATTCTACGAGCAGTACTTC. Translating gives CATSAEGEFYEQYF.